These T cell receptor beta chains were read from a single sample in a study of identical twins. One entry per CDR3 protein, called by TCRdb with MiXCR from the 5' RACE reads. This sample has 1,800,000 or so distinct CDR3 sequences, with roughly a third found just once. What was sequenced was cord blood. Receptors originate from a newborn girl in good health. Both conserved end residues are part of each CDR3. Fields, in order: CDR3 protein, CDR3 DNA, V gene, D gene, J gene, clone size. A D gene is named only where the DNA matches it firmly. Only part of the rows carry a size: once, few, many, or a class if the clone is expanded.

CAWSVKGTGREKLFF | TGTGCCTGGAGTGTAAAAGGGACAGGGCGGGAAAAACTGTTTTTT | TRBV30 | TRBD1 | TRBJ1-4 | -
CASSRIAGGADTRYF | TGTGCCAGCAGTAGAATAGCGGGAGGGGCAGATACGCGGTATTTT | TRBV28 | TRBD2 | TRBJ2-3 | -
CASSAPGTGSTDTQYF | TGCGCCAGCAGCGCTCCCGGGACTGGGAGCACAGATACGCAGTATTTT | TRBV5-1 | - | TRBJ2-3 | many
CASSWTSGGKNIQYF | TGCGCCAGCAGCTGGACTAGCGGGGGGAAAAACATTCAGTACTTC | TRBV5-1 | TRBD2 | TRBJ2-4 | many
CASSHPGGIYEQYF | TGTGCCAGCAGCCATCCGGGCGGTATCTACGAGCAGTACTTC | TRBV3-1 | - | TRBJ2-7 | -
CASSLVVGGSEQFF | TGTGCCAGCAGCTTAGTGGTGGGGGGTAGTGAGCAGTTCTTC | TRBV7-2 | - | TRBJ2-1 | -
CATSDGQGFSSDTQYF | TGTGCCACCAGTGACGGACAGGGCTTTAGCTCAGATACGCAGTATTTT | TRBV24-1 | TRBD1 | TRBJ2-3 | -
CASRYERGSTDTQYF | TGTGCCAGCAGATACGAGCGGGGGAGCACAGATACGCAGTATTTT | TRBV6-5 | TRBD2 | TRBJ2-3 | few
CAIPLAGARSYEQYF | TGTGCCATCCCCCTCGCGGGGGCACGCTCCTACGAGCAGTACTTC | TRBV10-3 | - | TRBJ2-7 | -
CASSLGSSSGRVAYF | TGCGCCAGCAGCTTAGGCTCTTCTAGCGGGAGAGTTGCGTACTTC | TRBV5-1 | TRBD2 | TRBJ2-7 | -
CASSPPRQSTEAFF | TGTGCCAGCTCACCACCGCGGCAGAGCACTGAAGCTTTCTTT | TRBV18 | - | TRBJ1-1 | -
CASSHKFLTGGKLFF | TGTGCCAGCAGCCATAAGTTCCTCACAGGTGGAAAACTGTTTTTT | TRBV6-5 | - | TRBJ1-4 | few
CASSLQPTGNTEAFF | TGTGCCAGCAGCTTACAACCGACAGGCAACACTGAAGCTTTCTTT | TRBV7-2 | - | TRBJ1-1 | -
CASSQRDTPYNEQFF | TGTGCCAGCTCACAACGGGACACCCCCTACAATGAGCAGTTCTTC | TRBV18 | - | TRBJ2-1 | -
CATSRDWARANTEAFF | TGTGCCACCAGCAGAGATTGGGCCCGGGCGAACACTGAAGCTTTCTTT | TRBV15 | - | TRBJ1-1 | -
CASSGRTGSNYGYTF | TGTGCCAGCAGTGGTCGGACGGGTTCTAACTATGGCTACACCTTC | TRBV12-3/TRBV12-4 | - | TRBJ1-2 | -
CSARGSTSGMFSSYNEQFF | TGCAGTGCTAGAGGATCAACTAGCGGGATGTTCAGCTCCTACAATGAGCAGTTCTTC | TRBV20-1 | TRBD2 | TRBJ2-1 | few
CASSLRDRAFLAKNIQYF | TGCGCCAGCAGCTTACGGGACAGGGCCTTTCTAGCCAAAAACATTCAGTACTTC | TRBV5-1 | TRBD1 | TRBJ2-4 | many
CASSADRFNYGCTF | TGTGCCAGCAGCGCCGACAGGTTTAACTATGGCTGCACCTTC | TRBV9 | - | TRBJ1-2 | -
CASSLDLVYGYTF | TGTGCCAGCAGCTTAGATCTAGTCTATGGCTACACCTTC | TRBV11-2 | - | TRBJ1-2 | -
CASSSTSGSRTSTDTQYF | TGTGCCAGCAGTTCTACTAGCGGGAGTAGAACTAGCACAGATACGCAGTATTTT | TRBV28 | TRBD2 | TRBJ2-3 | -
CASSSNQGRAQEQFF | TGCGCCAGCAGCTCGAATCAGGGGAGGGCCCAGGAGCAGTTCTTC | TRBV5-1 | - | TRBJ2-1 | -
CASSEPGLRYQETQYF | TGTGCCAGCAGTGAGCCGGGACTTAGGTACCAAGAGACCCAGTACTTC | TRBV6-1 | - | TRBJ2-5 | few
CASSQLGTSGRNEQYF | TGTGCCAGCAGCCAACTGGGGACTAGCGGGAGGAATGAGCAGTACTTC | TRBV3-1 | TRBD2 | TRBJ2-7 | -
CASSPIRDRGSYEQYF | TGTGCCAGCTCACCAATAAGGGACAGGGGGTCCTACGAGCAGTACTTC | TRBV18 | TRBD1 | TRBJ2-7 | once
CASSSPSRDRGYNEQFF | TGTGCCAGCAGCTCCCCGTCCCGGGACAGGGGCTACAATGAGCAGTTCTTC | TRBV7-9 | TRBD1 | TRBJ2-1 | -
CASSWGLAGGRVTDTQYF | TGTGCCAGCAGTTGGGGACTAGCGGGAGGGCGGGTCACAGATACGCAGTATTTT | TRBV28 | TRBD2 | TRBJ2-3 | -
CASISRGPLNYGYTF | TGTGCCAGCATCTCCAGGGGGCCTCTTAACTATGGCTACACCTTC | TRBV28 | TRBD1 | TRBJ1-2 | -
CSARDRGLAVLANTGELFF | TGCAGTGCTAGAGATAGAGGGCTAGCGGTACTCGCGAACACCGGGGAGCTGTTTTTT | TRBV20-1 | TRBD2 | TRBJ2-2 | -
CASSSPSTSDQETQYF | TGTGCCAGCAGTTCACCTTCGACTAGCGACCAAGAGACCCAGTACTTC | TRBV12-3/TRBV12-4 | TRBD2 | TRBJ2-5 | -
CASSLVLGTYEQYF | TGTGCCAGCAGCTTAGTCCTGGGAACCTACGAGCAGTACTTC | TRBV7-2 | - | TRBJ2-7 | few
CASSQVRQGEFGNQPQHF | TGTGCCAGCAGCCAGGTCCGACAGGGGGAGTTTGGCAATCAGCCCCAGCATTTT | TRBV4-2 | TRBD1 | TRBJ1-5 | few
CASSSLWGRSYNEQFF | TGTGCCAGCAGCTCCCTTTGGGGGAGGTCCTACAATGAGCAGTTCTTC | TRBV13 | - | TRBJ2-1 | few
CSASPPGQGRGSNQPQHF | TGCAGTGCTAGCCCTCCGGGACAGGGGAGAGGTAGCAATCAGCCCCAGCATTTT | TRBV20-1 | TRBD1 | TRBJ1-5 | few
CASSPPTSAYEQYF | TGTGCCAGCAGCCCGCCGACTAGTGCCTACGAGCAGTACTTC | TRBV7-9 | - | TRBJ2-7 | few
CASRQGLAGGYEQYF | TGCGCCAGCAGACAAGGGCTAGCGGGAGGTTACGAGCAGTACTTC | TRBV4-1 | TRBD2 | TRBJ2-7 | -
CSVDTPGPGDKNYGYTF | TGCAGCGTTGACACTCCGGGGCCGGGGGACAAAAACTATGGCTACACCTTC | TRBV29-1 | - | TRBJ1-2 | few
CASTLFGAPSSYEQYF | TGTGCCAGCACCCTTTTCGGGGCCCCGAGCTCCTACGAGCAGTACTTC | TRBV2 | - | TRBJ2-7 | -
CASSEIGTEAFF | TGTGCCAGCAGTGAAATAGGGACAGAAGCTTTCTTT | TRBV25-1 | - | TRBJ1-1 | few
CSASDAGQGVGTQYF | TGCAGTGCTAGCGACGCGGGACAGGGGGTGGGTACGCAGTATTTT | TRBV20-1 | TRBD1 | TRBJ2-3 | -
CSARDEETQYF | TGCAGTGCTAGAGATGAAGAGACCCAGTACTTC | TRBV20-1 | - | TRBJ2-5 | many
CSARGFGRDYNEQFF | TGCAGTGCTAGAGGGTTCGGGAGGGATTACAATGAGCAGTTCTTC | TRBV20-1 | TRBD2 | TRBJ2-1 | -
CASSKTSYEQYF | TGTGCCAGCAGCAAGACTAGCTACGAGCAGTACTTC | TRBV11-2 | - | TRBJ2-7 | -
CAIKGLGQGPMGYTF | TGTGCCATCAAAGGTTTAGGACAGGGGCCTATGGGCTACACCTTC | TRBV10-3 | TRBD1 | TRBJ1-2 | -
CASSSRGLAHNEQFF | TGTGCCAGCAGTTCCCGGGGACTAGCCCACAATGAGCAGTTCTTC | TRBV6-5 | TRBD2 | TRBJ2-1 | -
CASNWGTGELFF | TGTGCCAGCAACTGGGGTACCGGGGAGCTGTTTTTT | TRBV25-1 | - | TRBJ2-2 | -
CASSYRPGPNSYGYTF | TGTGCCAGCAGTTACCGCCCGGGACCGAACAGTTATGGCTACACCTTC | TRBV6-5 | - | TRBJ1-2 | few
CASSESWGREYF | TGTGCCAGCAGTGAATCTTGGGGGAGGGAGTACTTC | TRBV25-1 | TRBD2 | TRBJ2-5 | -
CASSIKSTGGYTF | TGTGCCAGCAGCATAAAAAGTACGGGGGGATACACCTTC | TRBV27 | - | TRBJ1-2 | -